This T cell receptor beta chain was sequenced in a study of T-cell reconstitution after alpha-beta-depleted transplantation in children. Unique molecular identifiers featured in how the TCRbeta library was prepared. TCRdb re-called the PCR reads with MiXCR, one entry per CDR3 protein. This sample has fewer than 700,000 distinct CDR3 sequences, with 13% found just once. This clonotype was seen a few times. The antigen remains undetermined. Notes on the study in general: Where alpha-beta T cells came from about two months after transplant was reportedly several hundred expanded graft clones.

The CDR3 is 15 amino acids. With V trimmed by 11 bases and J by 7 bases, 12 bases remained unmatched. CDR1 is MNHNS, CDR2 SASEGT, per germline. This clonotype was sampled from a male patient between 10 and 17 years old who had a stem cell transplant for acute myeloid leukemia, so the T cells may come from the graft donor. This chain connects TRBV6-1 to TRBJ1-6; TRBD1 aligns across 9 bases. Sequenced material: PBMCs, mostly from graft donor cells, taken 360 days after TCRalphabeta/CD19-depleted stem cell transplant. Here the CDR3 reads CAGDRVEPKNSPLHF. CDR3 in DNA: TGTGCCGGGGACAGGGTTGAACCAAAAAATTCACCCCTCCACTTT.